This T cell receptor (beta chain) derives from a study of technical replicates of blood from a few donors. The method was immunoSEQ multiplex PCR; TCRdb's version includes in-frame clones alone and lacks a portion of them. The table lists 85,000 to 100,000 clones, 90% to 96% of them singletons, with 0.2% to 0.25% in the top ten. The V end was cut by 6 bases, the J end by 7 bases, with 30 bases between. Germline CDR1 reads MDHEN; CDR2 reads SYDVKM. The CDR3 loop spans 18 amino acids. The TCR originated in a human donor in good health. The sequencing sample was made of T cells isolated from PBMCs. The rearrangement uses TRBV28 and TRBJ1-2, with a possible D match to TRBD1 (6 bases). The CDR3 reads CASSSPEAGDHLGGGYTF. Written as DNA, the CDR3 is TGTGCCAGCAGCTCTCCCGAGGCAGGGGACCATCTTGGGGGTGGCTACACCTTC.